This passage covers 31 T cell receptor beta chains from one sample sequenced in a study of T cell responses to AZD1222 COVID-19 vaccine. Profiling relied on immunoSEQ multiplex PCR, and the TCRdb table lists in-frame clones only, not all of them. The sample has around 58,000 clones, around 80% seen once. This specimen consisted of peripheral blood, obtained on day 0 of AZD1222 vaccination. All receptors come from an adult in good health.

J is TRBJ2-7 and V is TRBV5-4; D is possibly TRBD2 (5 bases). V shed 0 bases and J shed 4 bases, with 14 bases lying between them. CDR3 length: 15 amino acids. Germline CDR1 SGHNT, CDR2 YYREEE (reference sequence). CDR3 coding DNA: TGTGCCAGCAGCTTGGCGACGGGGTCGGCGTACGAGCAGTACTTC. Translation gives CASSLATGSAYEQYF. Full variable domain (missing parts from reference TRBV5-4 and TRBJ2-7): ETGVTQSPTHLIKTRGQQVTLRCSSQSGHNTVSWYQQALGQGPQFIFQYYREEENGRGNFPPRFSGLQFPNYSSELNVNALELDDSALYLCASSLATGSAYEQYFGPGTRLTVT.

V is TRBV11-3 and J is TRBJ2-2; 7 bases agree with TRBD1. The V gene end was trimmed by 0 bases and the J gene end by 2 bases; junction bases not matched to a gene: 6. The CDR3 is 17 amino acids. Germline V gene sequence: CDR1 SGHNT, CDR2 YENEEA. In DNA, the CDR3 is TGTGCCAGCAGCTTAGAGCGAAGGGGGCCCAACACCGGGGAGCTGTTTTTT. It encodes CASSLERRGPNTGELFF.

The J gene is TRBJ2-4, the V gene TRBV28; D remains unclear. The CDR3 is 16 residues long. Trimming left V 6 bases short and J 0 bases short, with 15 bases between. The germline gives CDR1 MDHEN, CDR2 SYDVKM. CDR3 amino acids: CASSVSFSLAKNIQYF. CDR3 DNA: TGTGCCAGCAGCGTGTCGTTTTCCTTAGCCAAAAACATTCAGTACTTC.

In DNA form, the CDR3 reads TGTGCCAGCAGCCAAGGACTAGCGGGAGGGCCGGACACCGGGGAGCTGTTTTTT. Protein sequence: CASSQGLAGGPDTGELFF. This chain links TRBV3-1 (or the pseudogene TRBV3-2) with TRBJ2-2, with 14 bases fitting TRBD2. Trimming at V came to 1 base and at J to 3 bases, leaving 4 bases not matched to a gene. The CDR3 spans 18 residues. The germline V gene has CDR1 LGHDT and CDR2 YNNKEL (reference sequence).

CDR3 nucleotide sequence: TGTGCCAGCAGTGAATCATCGACCTGGCGCGGCGGCTATGGCTACACCTTC. It codes for CASSESSTWRGGYGYTF. The rearrangement links TRBV25-1 to TRBJ1-2; D is unclear. Germline lookup yields CDR1 MGHDK and CDR2 SYGVNS. The CDR3 is 17 amino acids. The V and J ends lost 1 base and 4 bases respectively, with 19 bases between them.

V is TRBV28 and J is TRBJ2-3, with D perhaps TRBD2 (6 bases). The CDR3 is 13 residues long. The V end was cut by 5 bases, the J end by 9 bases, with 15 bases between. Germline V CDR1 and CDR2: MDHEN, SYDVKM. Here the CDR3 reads CASSIKAGRTQYF. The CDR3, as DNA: TGTGCCAGCAGTATAAAAGCGGGTAGGACGCAGTATTTT.

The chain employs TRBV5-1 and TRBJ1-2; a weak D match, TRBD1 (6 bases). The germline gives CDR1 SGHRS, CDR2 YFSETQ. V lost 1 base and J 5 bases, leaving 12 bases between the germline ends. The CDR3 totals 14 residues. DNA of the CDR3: TGCGCCAGCAGCTTGACCGGGACAAGTTATGGCTACACCTTC. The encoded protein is CASSLTGTSYGYTF.

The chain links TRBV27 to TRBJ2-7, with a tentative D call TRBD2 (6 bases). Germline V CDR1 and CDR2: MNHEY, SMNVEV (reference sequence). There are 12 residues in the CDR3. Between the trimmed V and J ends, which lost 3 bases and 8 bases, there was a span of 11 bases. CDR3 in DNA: TGTGCCAGCAGTTTTGGAGGGACTCAGCAGTACTTC. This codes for CASSFGGTQQYF.

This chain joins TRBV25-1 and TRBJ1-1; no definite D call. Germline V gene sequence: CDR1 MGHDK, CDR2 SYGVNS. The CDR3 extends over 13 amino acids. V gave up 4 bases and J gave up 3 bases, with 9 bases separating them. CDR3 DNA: TGTGCCAGCAGTGGTCGTGGGGACACTGAAGCTTTCTTT. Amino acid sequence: CASSGRGDTEAFF.

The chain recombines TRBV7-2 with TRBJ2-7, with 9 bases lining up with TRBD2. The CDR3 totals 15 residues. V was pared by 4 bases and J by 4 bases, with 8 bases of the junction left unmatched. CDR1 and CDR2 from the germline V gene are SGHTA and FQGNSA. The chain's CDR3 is CASSSAGSGRYEQYF. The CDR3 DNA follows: TGTGCCAGCAGCTCCGCGGGTAGCGGGAGATACGAGCAGTACTTC.

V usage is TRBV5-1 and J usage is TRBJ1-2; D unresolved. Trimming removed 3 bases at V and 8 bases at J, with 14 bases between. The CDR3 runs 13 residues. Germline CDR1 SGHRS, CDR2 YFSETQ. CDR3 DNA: TGCGCCAGCAGCTCCCTGGAGGTAGAGGGCTACACCTTC. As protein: CASSSLEVEGYTF.

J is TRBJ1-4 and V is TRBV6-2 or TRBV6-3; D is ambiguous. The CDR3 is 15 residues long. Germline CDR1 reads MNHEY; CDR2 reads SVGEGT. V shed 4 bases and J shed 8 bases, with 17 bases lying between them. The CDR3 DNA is TGTGCCAGCAGTTCCGTGGGTGGCCAATACGAAAAACTGTTTTTT. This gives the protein CASSSVGGQYEKLFF.

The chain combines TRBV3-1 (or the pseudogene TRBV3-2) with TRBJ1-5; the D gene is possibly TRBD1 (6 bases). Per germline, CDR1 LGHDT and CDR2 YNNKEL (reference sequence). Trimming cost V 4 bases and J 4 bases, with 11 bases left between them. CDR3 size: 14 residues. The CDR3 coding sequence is TGTGCCAGCAGCCTACAGGGAAAAAATCAGCCCCAGCATTTT. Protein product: CASSLQGKNQPQHF.

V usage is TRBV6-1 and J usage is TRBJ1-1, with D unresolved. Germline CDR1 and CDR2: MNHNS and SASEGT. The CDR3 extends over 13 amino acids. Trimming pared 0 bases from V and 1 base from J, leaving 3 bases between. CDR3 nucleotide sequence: TGTGCCAGCAGTGAAGCGAGGAACACTGAAGCTTTCTTT. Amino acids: CASSEARNTEAFF.

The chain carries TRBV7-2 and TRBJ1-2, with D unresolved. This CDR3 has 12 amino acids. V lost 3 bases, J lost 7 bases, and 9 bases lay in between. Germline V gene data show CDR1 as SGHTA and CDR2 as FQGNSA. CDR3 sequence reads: CASSFTRVGYTF. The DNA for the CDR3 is TGTGCCAGCAGCTTCACCCGGGTTGGCTACACCTTC.

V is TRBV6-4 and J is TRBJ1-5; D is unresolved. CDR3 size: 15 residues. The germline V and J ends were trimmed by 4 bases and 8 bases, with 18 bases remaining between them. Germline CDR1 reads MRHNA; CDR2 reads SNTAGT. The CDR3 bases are TGTGCCAGCAGTGTCACCCGAGACATAAAGAAGCCCCAGCATTTT. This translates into CASSVTRDIKKPQHF.

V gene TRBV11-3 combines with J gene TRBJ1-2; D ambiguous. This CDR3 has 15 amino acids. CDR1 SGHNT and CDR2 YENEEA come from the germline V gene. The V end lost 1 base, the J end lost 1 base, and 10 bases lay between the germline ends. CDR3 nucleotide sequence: TGTGCCAGCAGCTTAGTCCAAGCTTTTAACTATGGCTACACCTTC. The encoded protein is CASSLVQAFNYGYTF.

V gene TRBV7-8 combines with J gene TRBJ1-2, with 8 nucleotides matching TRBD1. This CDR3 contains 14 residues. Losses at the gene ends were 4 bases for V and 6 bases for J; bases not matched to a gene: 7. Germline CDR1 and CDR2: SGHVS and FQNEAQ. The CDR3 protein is CASSSTAGQDGYTF. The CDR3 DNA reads TGTGCCAGCAGCTCAACCGCGGGACAGGATGGCTACACCTTC.

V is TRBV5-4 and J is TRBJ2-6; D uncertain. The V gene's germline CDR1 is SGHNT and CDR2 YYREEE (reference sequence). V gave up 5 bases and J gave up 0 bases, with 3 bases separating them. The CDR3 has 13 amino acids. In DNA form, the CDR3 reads TGTGCCAGCAGTCCCTCTGGGGCCAACGTCCTGACTTTC. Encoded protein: CASSPSGANVLTF.

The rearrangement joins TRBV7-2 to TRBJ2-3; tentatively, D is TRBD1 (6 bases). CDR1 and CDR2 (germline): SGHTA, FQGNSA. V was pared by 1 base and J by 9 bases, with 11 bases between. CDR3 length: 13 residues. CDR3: CASSLVLQGTQYF. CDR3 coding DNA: TGTGCCAGCAGCTTAGTGTTGCAGGGGACGCAGTATTTT.

This CDR3 is CASSHRQGMGETQYF. In DNA form, the CDR3 reads TGTGCCAGCAGCCACAGACAGGGTATGGGAGAGACCCAGTACTTC. J is TRBJ2-5 and V is TRBV14; 7 bases fit TRBD1. CDR3 size: 15 residues. V was pared by 3 bases and J by 4 bases, with 8 bases of the junction left unmatched. Germline CDR1 SGHDN, CDR2 FVKESK.

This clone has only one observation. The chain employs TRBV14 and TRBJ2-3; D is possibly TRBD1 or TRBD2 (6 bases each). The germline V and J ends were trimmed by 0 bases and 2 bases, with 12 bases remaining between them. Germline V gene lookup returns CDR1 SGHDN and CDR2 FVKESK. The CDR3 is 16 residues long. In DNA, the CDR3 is TGTGCCAGCAGCCAAGATTGGGGGGCCCCCACAGATACGCAGTATTTT. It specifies CASSQDWGAPTDTQYF.

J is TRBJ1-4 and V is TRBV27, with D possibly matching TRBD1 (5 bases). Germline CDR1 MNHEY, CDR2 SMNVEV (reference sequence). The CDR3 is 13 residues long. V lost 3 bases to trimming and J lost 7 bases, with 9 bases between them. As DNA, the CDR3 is TGTGCCAGCAGTTTTTTTAGGGGTGAAAAACTGTTTTTT. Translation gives CASSFFRGEKLFF. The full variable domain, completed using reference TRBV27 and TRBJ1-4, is EAQVTQNPRYLITVTGKKLTVTCSQNMNHEYMSWYRQDPGLGLRQIYYSMNVEVTDKGDVPEGYKVSRKEKRNFPLILESPSPNQTSLYFCASSFFRGEKLFFGSGTQLSVL.

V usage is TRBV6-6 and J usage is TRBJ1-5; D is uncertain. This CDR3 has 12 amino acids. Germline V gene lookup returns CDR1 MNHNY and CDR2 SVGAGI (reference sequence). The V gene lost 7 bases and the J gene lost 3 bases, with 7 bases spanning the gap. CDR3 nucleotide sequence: TGTGCCAGCACGGGAAACAATCAGCCCCAGCATTTT. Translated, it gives CASTGNNQPQHF.

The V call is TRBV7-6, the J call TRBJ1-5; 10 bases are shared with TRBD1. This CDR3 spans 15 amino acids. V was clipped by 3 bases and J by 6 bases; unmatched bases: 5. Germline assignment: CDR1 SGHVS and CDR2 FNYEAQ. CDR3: CASSFGTGVSQPQHF. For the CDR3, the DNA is TGTGCCAGCAGCTTCGGGACAGGGGTGAGTCAGCCCCAGCATTTT.

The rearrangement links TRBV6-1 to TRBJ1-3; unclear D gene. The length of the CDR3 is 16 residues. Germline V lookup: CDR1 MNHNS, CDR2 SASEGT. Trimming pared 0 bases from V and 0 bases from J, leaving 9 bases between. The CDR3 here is CASSEAWAGSGNTIYF. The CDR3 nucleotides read TGTGCCAGCAGTGAAGCATGGGCGGGCTCTGGAAACACCATATATTTT.

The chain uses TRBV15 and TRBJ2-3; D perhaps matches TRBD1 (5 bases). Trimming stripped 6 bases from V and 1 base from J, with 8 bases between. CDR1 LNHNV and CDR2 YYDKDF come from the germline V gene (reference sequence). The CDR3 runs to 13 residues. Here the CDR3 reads CATRGHRTDTQYF. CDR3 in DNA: TGTGCCACCAGGGGGCATCGCACAGATACGCAGTATTTT.

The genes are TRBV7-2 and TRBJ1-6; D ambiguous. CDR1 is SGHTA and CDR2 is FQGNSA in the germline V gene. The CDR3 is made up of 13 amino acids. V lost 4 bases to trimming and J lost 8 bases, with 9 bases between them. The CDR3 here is CASSSQTYSPLHF. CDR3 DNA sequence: TGTGCCAGCAGCTCACAGACCTATTCACCCCTCCACTTT.

CDR3 loop: CASRRGRGEQFF. In DNA, the CDR3 is TGTGCCAGCAGACGAGGGAGGGGTGAGCAGTTCTTC. The chain uses TRBV3-1 (or the pseudogene TRBV3-2) and TRBJ2-1, with 7 bases identical to TRBD2. CDR3 length: 12 residues. V lost 6 bases to trimming and J lost 9 bases; unmatched junction nucleotides: 5. CDR1 and CDR2 (germline): LGHDT, YNNKEL (reference sequence).

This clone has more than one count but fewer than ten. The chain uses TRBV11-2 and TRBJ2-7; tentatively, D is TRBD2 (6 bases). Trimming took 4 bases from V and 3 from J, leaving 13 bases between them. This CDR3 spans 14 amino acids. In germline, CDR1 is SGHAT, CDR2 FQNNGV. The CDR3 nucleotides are TGTGCCAGCAGCTCTACAGGACTAAGCTACGAGCAGTACTTC. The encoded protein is CASSSTGLSYEQYF.

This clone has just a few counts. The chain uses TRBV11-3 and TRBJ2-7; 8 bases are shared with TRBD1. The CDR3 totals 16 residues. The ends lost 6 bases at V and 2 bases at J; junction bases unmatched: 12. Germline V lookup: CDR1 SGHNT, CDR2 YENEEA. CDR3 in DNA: TGTGCCAGCAGTCCTTCCGGGACAGGTTACACCTACGAGCAGTACTTC. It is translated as CASSPSGTGYTYEQYF.